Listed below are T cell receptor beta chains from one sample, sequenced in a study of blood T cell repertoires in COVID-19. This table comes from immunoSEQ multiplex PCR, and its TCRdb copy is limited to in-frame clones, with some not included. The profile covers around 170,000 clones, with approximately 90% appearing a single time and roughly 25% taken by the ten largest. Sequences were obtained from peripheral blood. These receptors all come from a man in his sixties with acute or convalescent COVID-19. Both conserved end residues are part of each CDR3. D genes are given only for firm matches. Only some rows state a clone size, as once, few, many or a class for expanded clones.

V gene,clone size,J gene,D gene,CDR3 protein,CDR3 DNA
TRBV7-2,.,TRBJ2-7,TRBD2,CASSFHRTRLTYEQYF,TGTGCCAGCAGCTTCCATAGGACTAGGTTGACCTACGAGCAGTACTTC
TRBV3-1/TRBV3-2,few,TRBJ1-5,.,CASSQSGSGNQPQHF,TGTGCCAGCAGCCAAAGCGGTAGCGGCAATCAGCCCCAGCATTTT
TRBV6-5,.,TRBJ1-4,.,CASSSPGLPEKLFF,TGTGCCAGCAGTTCCCCAGGGTTACCTGAAAAACTGTTTTTT
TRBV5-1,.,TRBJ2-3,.,CASSLALAGGGDTQYF,TGCGCCAGCAGCTTGGCACTAGCTGGAGGAGGAGATACGCAGTATTTT
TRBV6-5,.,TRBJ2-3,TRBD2,CASSYSPAGGQDTQYF,TGTGCCAGCAGTTACTCCCCGGCGGGGGGGCAAGATACGCAGTATTTT
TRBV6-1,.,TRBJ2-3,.,CASSESSTDTQYF,TGTGCCAGCAGTGAATCGAGCACAGATACGCAGTATTTT
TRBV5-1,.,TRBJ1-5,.,CASSPTGDNNQPQHF,TGCGCCAGCAGTCCAACCGGGGATAACAATCAGCCCCAGCATTTT
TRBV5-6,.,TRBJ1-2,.,CASSLVTGNYGYTF,TGTGCCAGCAGCTTGGTTACGGGAAACTATGGCTACACCTTC
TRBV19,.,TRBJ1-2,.,CASSIGRGDYGYTF,TGTGCCAGTAGTATAGGGCGCGGGGACTATGGCTACACCTTC
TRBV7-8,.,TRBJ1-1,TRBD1,CASSFGQGPTEAFF,TGTGCCAGCAGCTTCGGACAGGGTCCCACTGAAGCTTTCTTT
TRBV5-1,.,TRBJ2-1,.,CASSTRQDNEQFF,TGCGCCAGCAGCACACGACAGGACAATGAGCAGTTCTTC
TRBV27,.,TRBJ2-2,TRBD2,CASSLAGGSTGELFF,TGTGCCAGCAGCCTAGCGGGAGGTAGCACCGGGGAGCTGTTTTTT
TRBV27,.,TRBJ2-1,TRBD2,CASSLYGREQFF,TGTGCCAGCAGTTTATACGGGAGGGAGCAGTTCTTC
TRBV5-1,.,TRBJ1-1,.,CASSLMTQQESTEAFF,TGCGCCAGCAGCTTGATGACACAACAGGAATCCACTGAAGCTTTCTTT
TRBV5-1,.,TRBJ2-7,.,CASSHRTVSYEQYF,TGCGCCAGCAGCCACCGGACTGTCTCCTACGAGCAGTACTTC
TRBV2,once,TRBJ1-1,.,CASSDPPAEAFF,TGTGCCAGCAGTGATCCGCCAGCTGAAGCTTTCTTT
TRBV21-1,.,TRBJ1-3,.,CASSSRGNSYSGNTIYF,TGTGCCAGCAGCTCGAGAGGGAACAGCTACTCTGGAAACACCATATATTTT
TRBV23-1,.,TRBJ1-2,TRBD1,CASSHPTGGVWDGYTF,TGCGCCAGCAGTCATCCAACAGGGGGCGTGTGGGATGGCTACACCTTC
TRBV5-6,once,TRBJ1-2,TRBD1,CASRTGTALFGYTF,TGTGCCAGCAGGACCGGGACAGCCCTTTTTGGCTACACCTTC
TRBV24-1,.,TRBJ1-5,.,CATSDGGQGLWPQHF,TGTGCCACCAGTGATGGCGGACAAGGGTTATGGCCCCAGCATTTT
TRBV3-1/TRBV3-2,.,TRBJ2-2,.,CASSQVGGGAGGTGELFF,TGTGCCAGCAGCCAAGTGGGCGGAGGGGCAGGAGGGACCGGGGAGCTGTTTTTT
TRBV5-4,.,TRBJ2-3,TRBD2,CASSLRLAGGGGTDTQYF,TGTGCCAGCAGCCTCCGACTAGCGGGAGGGGGGGGCACAGATACGCAGTATTTT
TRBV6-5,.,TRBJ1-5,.,CASSPSQAFNQPQHF,TGTGCCAGCAGTCCGTCGCAGGCCTTCAATCAGCCCCAGCATTTT
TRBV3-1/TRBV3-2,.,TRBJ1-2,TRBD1,CASSQDTGGYGYTF,TGTGCCAGCAGCCAAGATACAGGGGGCTATGGCTACACCTTC
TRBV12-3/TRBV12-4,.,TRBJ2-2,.,CASSLDTGQGLFF,TGTGCCAGCAGTCTCGACACGGGACAAGGACTGTTTTTT
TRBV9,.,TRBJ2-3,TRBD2,CASSVDDGGAVNTQYF,TGTGCCAGCAGCGTAGATGACGGGGGGGCCGTTAATACGCAGTATTTT